These 23 T cell receptor beta chains were all obtained from the same sample, sequenced in a study of T cell repertoires in cytomegalovirus infection. TCRdb reprocessed the reads with MiXCR, giving one entry per CDR3 protein. The sample holds roughly 230,000 distinct CDR3 sequences, around 6.2% seen once. The sample taken for sequencing was PBMCs. The receptors originated from a human donor in good health (CMV status not recorded). Some clones in this sample may be carry-over from other donors' samples.

This clonotype was detected ten times or more. The V and J genes are TRBV29-1 and TRBJ2-1; D gene ambiguous. V was trimmed by 0 bases and J by 0 bases, leaving 12 bases between them. The CDR3 is 16 amino acids. Germline CDR1 SQVTM, CDR2 ANQGSEA. The chain's CDR3 is CSVEERGRSSYNEQFF. The CDR3 DNA sequence: TGCAGCGTTGAAGAGAGAGGCCGAAGCTCCTACAATGAGCAGTTCTTC.

Worth noting for this clonotype: With a much larger clone just one base away, this may be a read error. This chain connects TRBV20-1 to TRBJ1-1; unclear D gene. The CDR3 is 12 amino acids. Germline V CDR1 and CDR2: DFQATT, SNEGSKA (reference sequence). The CDR3 spells CSARGANTGAFF. The DNA for the CDR3 is TGCAGTGCTAGAGGGGCGAACACTGGAGCTTTCTTT.

This clonotype was counted many times. The chain joins TRBV14 to TRBJ1-6; D uncertain. Germline lookup yields CDR1 SGHDN and CDR2 FVKESK. CDR3 length: 14 residues. The V gene lost 0 bases and the J gene lost 7 bases, with 7 bases spanning the gap. The CDR3 DNA follows: TGTGCCAGCAGCCAAGAAACGCGAAATTCACCCCTCCACTTT. Protein sequence: CASSQETRNSPLHF. The full variable domain, in which reference TRBV14 and TRBJ1-6 provide the parts outside the CDR3, is EAGVTQFPSHSVIEKGQTVTLRCDPISGHDNLYWYRRVMGKEIKFLLHFVKESKQDESGMPNNRFLAERTGGTYSTLKVQPAELEDSGVYFCASSQETRNSPLHFGNGTRLTVT.

This clonotype appeared many times. V gene TRBV12-3 or TRBV12-4 combines with J gene TRBJ1-1, with D possibly being TRBD1 (6 bases). V was trimmed by 5 bases and J by 1 base, leaving 14 bases between them. CDR3 length: 15 residues. This CDR3 reads CASSTRRDTNTEAFF. DNA of the CDR3: TGTGCCAGCAGTACCCGCCGGGACACGAACACTGAAGCTTTCTTT.

The chain links TRBV20-1 to TRBJ1-1; TRBD1 matches at 8 bases. This CDR3 is built from 14 residues. After removal of 0 bases from V and 5 bases from J, the junction contained 5 bases not matched to a gene. Germline V gives CDR1 DFQATT, CDR2 SNEGSKA (reference sequence). CDR3: CSARELYRGTEAFF. The CDR3 nucleotides read TGCAGTGCTAGAGAACTTTACAGGGGGACTGAAGCTTTCTTT.

This clonotype was observed many times. The V call is TRBV28, the J call TRBJ2-3; 12 bases agree with TRBD2. Trimming at V came to 6 bases and at J to 1 base, leaving 5 bases not matched to a gene. CDR1 is MDHEN, CDR2 SYDVKM, per germline. This CDR3 region has 16 residues. The CDR3 loop reads CASRHTSGGRTDTQYF. The CDR3 DNA reads as TGTGCCAGCAGGCACACTAGCGGGGGGCGCACAGATACGCAGTATTTT.

In its sample, this clonotype was seen many times. The chain carries TRBV7-8 and TRBJ2-3; D is uncertain. This CDR3 region has 13 residues. Germline-derived CDR1 and CDR2 are SGHVS and FQNEAQ. The ends were cut back, 6 bases at V and 11 bases at J, with 18 bases in the middle. CDR3 sequence (DNA): TGTGCCAGCAGTTTAAACTCAATCTTCCGGCAGTATTTT. This translates into CASSLNSIFRQYF.

The sample holds many counts of this clonotype. The genes are TRBV29-1 and TRBJ2-5, with 7 bases aligning to TRBD1. V was clipped by 6 bases and J by 1 base; unmatched bases: 2. From germline, CDR1 is SQVTM and CDR2 ANQGSEA. The CDR3 runs 12 residues. This chain's CDR3 is CSVQGVQETQYF. CDR3 nucleotides: TGCAGCGTGCAGGGGGTCCAAGAGACCCAGTACTTC.

This clonotype was seen repeatedly, ten times or more. The J gene is TRBJ1-2, the V gene TRBV12-3 or TRBV12-4; D unclear. V was shortened by 5 bases and J by 5 bases, with 21 bases between the two germline ends. This CDR3 is 16 amino acids long. CDR3 sequence reads: CASSPAFTIIVYGYTF. The CDR3 region has the DNA TGTGCCAGCAGTCCGGCTTTCACAATTATCGTTTATGGCTACACCTTC.

This clonotype has a count of ten or more. The rearrangement joins TRBV7-2 to TRBJ2-1, with 7 nucleotides matching TRBD1. Germline V gene lookup returns CDR1 SGHTA and CDR2 FQGNSA. The CDR3 covers 13 residues. J was trimmed by 4 bases and V by 4 bases; bases with no gene match: 1. CDR3 in amino acids: CASSSTGYNEQFF. CDR3 nucleotides: TGTGCCAGCAGCTCGACAGGGTACAATGAGCAGTTCTTC.

Notes on this clonotype: A read error is possible here, since a much larger clone lies one base away. The CDR3 DNA follows: TGCAGCGTTGAGGGGACAGGGGGGTACTATGGCTACACCTTC. It encodes CSVEGTGGYYGYTF. The V call is TRBV29-1, the J call TRBJ1-2; 11 bases agree with TRBD1. Germline V gene lookup returns CDR1 SQVTM and CDR2 ANQGSEA. V lost 3 bases to trimming and J lost 3 bases; unmatched junction nucleotides: 3. The CDR3 covers 14 residues.

There are many counts of this clonotype. This chain connects TRBV27 to TRBJ2-7; 10 nucleotides align to TRBD1. Losses at the gene ends were 3 bases for V and 5 bases for J; bases not matched to a gene: 4. The CDR3 covers 14 residues. Germline assignment: CDR1 MNHEY and CDR2 SMNVEV (reference sequence). The CDR3 is CASSFVGQGHEQYF. CDR3 bases: TGTGCCAGCAGTTTCGTGGGACAGGGGCACGAGCAGTACTTC.

Only a few counts were recorded for this clonotype. The chain couples TRBV18 to TRBJ1-2, with a weak D call TRBD1 (5 bases). Per germline, CDR1 KGHSH and CDR2 LQKENI. Trimming took off 3 bases at V and 1 base at J, with 12 bases between the two ends. This CDR3 spans 15 amino acids. The CDR3 DNA is TGTGCCAGCTCACCCCAGGGCGTCGGTAACTATGGCTACACCTTC. Amino acids: CASSPQGVGNYGYTF.

This clonotype was picked up many times. The chain couples TRBV7-2 to TRBJ1-1; TRBD1 matches at 7 bases. Germline V lookup: CDR1 SGHTA, CDR2 FQGNSA. The CDR3 covers 14 residues. After removal of 4 bases from V and 4 bases from J, the junction contained 6 bases not matched to a gene. CDR3 DNA sequence: TGTGCCAGCAGCTCACAGGGGTTCGGCACTGAAGCTTTCTTT. Its translation: CASSSQGFGTEAFF. The variable domain in full, with the rest retrieved from reference TRBV7-2 and TRBJ1-1, is GAGVSQSPSNKVTEKGKDVELRCDPISGHTALYWYRQSLGQGLEFLIYFQGNSAPDKSGLPSDRFSAERTGGSVSTLTIQRTQQEDSAVYLCASSSQGFGTEAFFGQGTRLTVV.

The rearrangement joins TRBV2 to TRBJ2-6; D unclear. This CDR3 is 14 amino acids long. Germline V gene sequence: CDR1 SNHLY, CDR2 FYNNEI. Trimming removed 7 bases from V and 0 bases from J, with 7 bases in between. CDR3 protein: CASKLSSGANVLTF. CDR3 nucleotides: TGTGCCAGCAAACTCTCCTCTGGGGCCAACGTCCTGACTTTC. The whole variable domain, remainder taken from reference TRBV2 and TRBJ2-6, is EPEVTQTPSHQVTQMGQEVILRCVPISNHLYFYWYRQILGQKVEFLVSFYNNEISEKSEIFDDQFSVERPDGSNFTLKIRSTKLEDSAMYFCASKLSSGANVLTFGAGSRLTVL.

The chain uses TRBV9 and TRBJ2-7; 7 nucleotides align to TRBD1. The CDR3 is made up of 15 amino acids. Looked up from germline, CDR1 is SGDLS and CDR2 is YYNGEE. Losses at the gene ends were 3 bases for V and 8 bases for J; bases not matched to a gene: 14. The CDR3 nucleotides are TGTGCCAGCAGCGGATCCGACAGGGTAGAGGGGAAGCAGTACTTC. It codes for CASSGSDRVEGKQYF. The full variable domain, rest sourced from reference TRBV9 and TRBJ2-7, is DSGVTQTPKHLITATGQRVTLRCSPRSGDLSVYWYQQSLDQGLQFLIQYYNGEERAKGNILERFSAQQFPDLHSELNLSSLELGDSALYFCASSGSDRVEGKQYFGPGTRLTVT.

This clonotype occurred many times. This chain uses TRBV20-1 with TRBJ2-3, with TRBD1 matching over 8 bases. The V gene end was trimmed by 3 bases and the J gene end by 2 bases; junction bases not matched to a gene: 4. This CDR3 region has 14 residues. CDR1 is DFQATT and CDR2 is SNEGSKA in the germline V gene (reference sequence). CDR3 DNA: TGCAGTGCTAGTCCGGGACAGGACACAGATACGCAGTATTTT. Amino acids: CSASPGQDTDTQYF.

This clonotype was detected many times. J is TRBJ2-5 and V is TRBV5-1, with D possibly called TRBD1 or TRBD2 (5 bases each). The V end was cut by 0 bases, the J end by 5 bases, with 8 bases between. This CDR3 contains 13 residues. Germline assignment: CDR1 SGHRS and CDR2 YFSETQ. The DNA of the CDR3 is TGCGCCAGCAGCTTGGGAGAGGGGGAGACCCAGTACTTC. Its translation: CASSLGEGETQYF.

This clonotype was detected ten times or more. The chain recombines TRBV28 with TRBJ1-5; weak D call: TRBD1 (5 bases). This CDR3 contains 14 residues. Trimming pared 3 bases from V and 3 bases from J, leaving 9 bases between. Germline CDR1 reads MDHEN; CDR2 reads SYDVKM. The CDR3 DNA reads TGTGCCAGCAGTTTTCCAGGGCACAATCAGCCCCAGCATTTT. Its protein is CASSFPGHNQPQHF.

This clonotype was observed at least ten times. The rearrangement links TRBV19 to TRBJ1-2, with 8 bases lining up with TRBD1. CDR3 length equals 13 residues. Germline V gene lookup returns CDR1 LNHDA and CDR2 SQIVND (reference sequence). The J segment lost 5 bases and the V segment lost 8 bases, leaving 7 bases of the junction unmatched. The CDR3 spells CASSTGVLYGYTF. The CDR3 DNA sequence: TGTGCCAGTTCGACAGGGGTCCTATATGGCTACACCTTC.

The V gene is TRBV24-1, the J gene TRBJ1-2, with a possible D match to TRBD1 (5 bases). This CDR3 contains 14 residues. CDR1 is KGHDR, CDR2 SFDVKD, per germline. The V end lost 3 bases, the J end lost 3 bases, and 10 bases lay between the germline ends. CDR3 region: CATSDVGVHYGYTF. Here the CDR3 DNA reads TGTGCCACCAGTGATGTGGGGGTTCACTATGGCTACACCTTC.

This clonotype was detected many times. This sequence joins TRBV5-5 and TRBJ1-2; the D is unclear. Germline-derived CDR1 and CDR2 are SGHKS and YYEKEE (reference sequence). The CDR3 runs 13 residues. The V gene lost 4 bases and the J gene lost 8 bases, with 15 bases spanning the gap. The CDR3 reads CASSDYSSQGYTF. As DNA, the CDR3 is TGTGCCAGCAGCGACTACAGCTCGCAGGGCTACACCTTC.

In this sample, this clonotype turned up many times. A read error may account for a junction end that differs from germline. The rearrangement joins TRBV7-7 to TRBJ2-1; the match to TRBD2 covers 7 bases. CDR1 and CDR2 (germline): SSHAT, FNYEAQ (reference sequence). The CDR3 covers 13 residues. The CDR3 sequence is CASSGDLRNEQFF. The CDR3 DNA sequence: TGTGCTAGCAGCGGGGACCTTAGGAATGAGCAGTTCTTC. The full variable domain, completed using reference TRBV7-7 and TRBJ2-1, is GAGVSQSPRYKVTKRGQDVTLRCDPISSHATLYWYQQALGQGPEFLTYFNYEAQPDKSGLPSDRFSAERPEGSISTLTIQRTEQRDSAMYRCASSGDLRNEQFFGPGTRLTVL.